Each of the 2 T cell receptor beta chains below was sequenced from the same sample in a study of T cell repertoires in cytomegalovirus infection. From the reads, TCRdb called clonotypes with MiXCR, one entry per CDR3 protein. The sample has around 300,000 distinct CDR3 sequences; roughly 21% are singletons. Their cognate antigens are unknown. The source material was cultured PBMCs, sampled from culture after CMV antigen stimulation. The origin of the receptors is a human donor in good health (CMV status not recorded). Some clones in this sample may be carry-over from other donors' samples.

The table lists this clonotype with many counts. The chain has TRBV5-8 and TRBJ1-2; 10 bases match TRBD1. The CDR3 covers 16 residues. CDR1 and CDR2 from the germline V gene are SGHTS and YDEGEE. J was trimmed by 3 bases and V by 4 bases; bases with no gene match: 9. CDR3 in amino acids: CASSVGTGERDYGYTF. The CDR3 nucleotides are TGTGCCAGCAGCGTCGGGACAGGGGAGAGGGACTATGGCTACACCTTC.

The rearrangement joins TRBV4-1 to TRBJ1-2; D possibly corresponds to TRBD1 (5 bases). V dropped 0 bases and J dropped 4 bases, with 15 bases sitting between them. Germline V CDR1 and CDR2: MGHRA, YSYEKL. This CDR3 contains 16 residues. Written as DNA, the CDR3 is TGCGCCAGCAGCCAAGATACCCCCTCGACAGTCTATGGCTACACCTTC. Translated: CASSQDTPSTVYGYTF.